This T cell receptor beta chain was captured in a study of T cell responses to AZD1222 COVID-19 vaccine (dated by TCRdb to the early 2020s). Regarding the study in general: AZD1222 recipients given second doses at about 4 weeks or at about 12 weeks were pooled, since spike-specific TCR depth and breadth were not found to differ between the two schedules. A total of 233 trial participants underwent TCR sequencing, of whom approximately 200 had received two doses of AZD1222 and some 25 had received two doses of the MenACWY control vaccine. Trial participants were enrolled into age subgroups of 18-55, 56-69 and 70-plus years, which contained 148, 28 and 57 TCR-sequenced participants, respectively.

Points the paper makes about the study in general: Reportedly, almost half of the unique spike-specific TCRs recognized epitopes lying outside the regions that are mutated in the B.1.351 and B.1.1.7 variants. Vaccine-associated CD4 TCRs spanned the whole spike protein, with dominant responses in regions 160-218 and 743-854. Most participants were white British and females outnumbered males, and the authors suggested that clonal diversity may have been underestimated. Conclusions about previously exposed vaccinees are limited because only five to seven AZD1222 recipients were SARS-CoV-2 seropositive at baseline. Because no day 14 peak-response samples were available, repertoires were characterized only after the peak T cell response. A significant rise in spike-specific TCR breadth and depth was observed after two AZD1222 doses relative to day 0 and relative to MenACWY recipients. The 56-69-year group was small, and its depth increase did not reach significance, likely because of low power.

The junction shows trimming of 3 bases on V and 7 bases on J, and the gene matches do not reach 7 bases of it. The CDR3 runs 14 amino acids, cysteine and phenylalanine included. CDR3 DNA only is kept here, 42 bases in frame from base 1. Sequences LGHDT (CDR1) and YNNKEL (CDR2) are obtained from the germline V gene (reference sequence). About this clone itself: Its antigen is still unknown. The record has no base qualities; no much larger clone is one base away.

The CDR3 regions of human TCRbeta chains were analyzed by immunosequencing. Per the authors' processing: Repertoire TCRs were matched against a reference library of SARS-CoV-2-specific TCRs generated with the MIRA antigen-specificity platform. Breadth was defined as the fraction of unique TCRs that were SARS-CoV-2-associated. Depth was defined as the fraction of total T cells that were SARS-CoV-2-associated. Using the MIRA data, each spike-specific TCR was assigned both to the spike region to which the TCR was reactive and to a CD4 or CD8 class. Log10-transformed breadth and depth values were compared by one-way ANOVA with Sidak's multiple comparisons tests. TCRdb took this table from immuneACCESS and kept in-frame rearrangements with V and J called. Such tables lack part of the clones; where checked against another copy, unresolved V genes explain under half of the gap, and the rest is unexplained. D and trimming were read from the DNA, whereas the V and J calls and clone size are those reported in that table. This sample gives around 100,000 clones in total; 87% of them show up just once. The top ten clones comprise approximately 16% of the sample.

In light of the paper, this sample's time point label describes: baseline before first vaccination. Vaccinee samples were obtained from the UK trials COV001 and COV002, which included a single-blind randomized controlled phase 2/3 trial of AZD1222 (ChAdOx1 nCoV-19) in healthy adults. For TCRbeta chain sequencing, PBMC samples from trial participants were taken at day 0 and at day 28 after the second dose. The sequence is built from TRBV3-1 (or the pseudogene TRBV3-2) and TRBJ2-7, and 9 junctional nucleotides match TRBD1. This TCR came from an adult in good health. The material sequenced was peripheral blood, taken on day 0 of AZD1222 vaccination. CDR3 region: CASSQWDRVGEQYF. The base sequence is TGTGCCAGCAGCCAGTGGGACAGGGTTGGAGAGCAGTACTTC.